A single sample gave rise to the 5 T cell receptor beta chains below, sequenced in a study of T-cell reconstitution after alpha-beta-depleted transplantation in children. Unique molecular identifiers were incorporated into the prepared TCRbeta library. One entry per CDR3 protein, called by TCRdb with MiXCR from the PCR reads. The sample carries about 980,000 distinct CDR3 sequences, about 30% recorded once. Sequencing used PBMCs, mostly from graft donor cells, obtained 360 days after TCRalphabeta/CD19-depleted stem cell transplant. These receptor sequences come from a boy younger than two who had a stem cell transplant for SCID, so the T cells may come from the graft donor.

This rearrangement joins TRBV20-1 to TRBJ1-1, with D possibly being TRBD1 (5 bases). In germline, CDR1 is DFQATT, CDR2 SNEGSKA (reference sequence). With 2 bases removed from V and 5 bases from J, the gap between germline ends came to 12 bases. This CDR3 is 13 amino acids long. The DNA for the CDR3 is TGCAGTGCTAGACTGAACAGGCCAACTGAAGCTTTCTTT. This translates into CSARLNRPTEAFF.

V gene TRBV29-1 combines with J gene TRBJ2-5, with D unclear. Germline CDR1 SQVTM, CDR2 ANQGSEA. The V end lost 4 bases, the J end lost 5 bases, and 17 bases lay between the germline ends. The CDR3 has 14 amino acids. CDR3 nucleotide sequence: TGCAGCGTTGGGGCGCTTCTCACAAGGGAGACCCAGTACTTC. Its translation is CSVGALLTRETQYF.

This chain joins TRBV20-1 and TRBJ1-2, with TRBD1 identical over 7 bases. After removal of 6 bases from V and 0 bases from J, the junction contained 7 bases not matched to a gene. The CDR3 is 14 residues long. Germline lookup yields CDR1 DFQATT and CDR2 SNEGSKA (reference sequence). CDR3 protein: CSATRGGANYGYTF. The CDR3 coding sequence is TGCAGTGCGACCCGAGGGGGCGCTAACTATGGCTACACCTTC.

The sample holds a few counts of this clonotype. The V call is TRBV12-3 or TRBV12-4, the J call TRBJ2-3, with 7 bases fitting TRBD1. The ends lost 6 bases at V and 7 bases at J; junction bases unmatched: 4. This CDR3 comprises 12 residues. The CDR3 spells CASRVTGYTQYF. In DNA, the CDR3 is TGTGCCAGCAGGGTGACAGGGTATACGCAGTATTTT.

This chain joins TRBV7-9 and TRBJ2-5; 14 bases are shared with TRBD2. V shed 5 bases, J shed 5 bases, and the junction held 4 bases outside the gene matches. CDR1 SEHNR and CDR2 FQNEAQ come from the germline V gene (reference sequence). The length of the CDR3 is 15 residues. CDR3 region: CASSGLAGGWETQYF. CDR3 coding DNA: TGTGCCAGCAGCGGACTAGCGGGGGGCTGGGAGACCCAGTACTTC.